This T cell receptor (beta chain) was identified during a study of blood T cell repertoires in COVID-19 (dated by TCRdb to the early 2020s). A note on the overall study: Samples from collaborators originated in the United States, Italy and Spain and spanned both the acute and convalescent phases of COVID-19. A de-identified subject ID, COVID-19 status, age in years and sex were almost always included in the sample metadata. HLA class I and class II types, where available, came from metadata supplied by the sample provider rather than from assay-based typing. The samples were drawn from two sources: the first 160 participants of the ongoing ImmuneRACE study, and 1,254 subjects contributed by 6 global collaborators. The repertoires were released in a freely available public database meant as a resource for research on the immune response to SARS-CoV-2. The dataset comprised deeply sampled blood TCRbeta repertoires from subjects exposed to, actively infected with, or recovered from COVID-19. The material from the prospective study consisted of cDNA or gDNA derived from T cells, B-cell-depleted T cells, or PBMCs.

TCRbeta CDR3 regions were amplified from genomic DNA by means of the immunoSEQ Assay, a bias-controlled multiplex PCR. The paper's processing steps were these. Nucleated cell counts per sample were estimated from amplification of reference gene primers within the assay. To quantify the absolute abundance of each unique TCRbeta CDR3 rearrangement, sequence reads were collapsed and filtered. Productive Simpson clonality was computed per sample as the square root of Simpson's diversity index over productive rearrangements. TCRdb provides this immuneACCESS table in a form limited to in-frame rearrangements. Some clones are lacking; in checked studies, under half of them reflect an unresolved V gene, and why the rest are absent is not known. The V and J calls and clone size come from that table; D and trimming were worked out from the DNA. The sample has fewer than 200,000 clones on record, approximately 84% of them singletons. Roughly 8% of the sample is in the top ten clones.

As concerns this clone: The target of this receptor is not known. No base-level quality is on record; no much larger clone is a single base apart.

Another Seattle source contributed samples from volunteer blood donors who had recovered from COVID-19. Collaborating institutions collected whole blood in K2EDTA tubes following their own protocols. For TCRbeta analysis, collaborator samples were shipped as frozen whole blood, as isolated PBMCs, or as DNA extracted from either sample type. The CDR3 sequence holds 15 residues, the cysteine and phenylalanine included. The only DNA kept is the CDR3, 45 bases in frame from the first base. The junction shows trimming of 4 bases on V and 5 bases on J, and the gene matches do not reach 11 bases of it. CDR1 SGHDT and CDR2 YYEEEE are derived from the germline V gene. Points the paper makes about the study in general: How much clinical and demographic metadata was included differed by source and by participant, and the metadata was provided uncurated.

The sequenced material came from peripheral blood. This TCR derives from a man in his forties or fifties who had recovered from COVID-19. The receptor chain draws on TRBV5-6 and TRBJ2-5; 7 junctional bases match TRBD1. The CDR3 protein is CASSKDPQGWETQYF. The nucleotide sequence reads as follows: TGTGCCAGCAGCAAAGACCCACAGGGGTGGGAGACCCAGTACTTC.